The 24 T cell receptor beta chains listed next were all sequenced from one sample in a study of patients and donors after allogeneic stem cell transplantation. TCRdb reprocessed the RT-PCR reads with MiXCR, giving one entry per CDR3 protein. The data contain some 960,000 distinct CDR3 sequences, about 20% of them singletons. Specimen: blood, either unsorted or a sorted T cell fraction (not recorded which). The receptors come from a human donor who was either an allogeneic HSCT recipient or a stem cell or donor lymphocyte infusion donor (not recorded which). It is not recorded whose cells these are; they may come from a transplant donor.

The chain recombines TRBV7-2 with TRBJ1-6, with D perhaps matching TRBD1 (6 bases). Trimming left V 5 bases short and J 4 bases short, with 15 bases between. Per the germline V gene, CDR1 is SGHTA and CDR2 is FQGNSA. CDR3 length: 16 amino acids. This chain's CDR3 is CASSEQGGGYNSPLHF. CDR3 DNA sequence: TGTGCCAGCAGCGAACAGGGTGGAGGATATAATTCACCCCTCCACTTT.

This clonotype was seen a few times. The chain links TRBV27 to TRBJ2-7, with 11 bases matching TRBD1. The CDR3 runs 16 residues. V was pared by 2 bases and J by 7 bases, with 10 bases of the junction left unmatched. The V gene's germline CDR1 is MNHEY and CDR2 SMNVEV (reference sequence). As DNA, the CDR3 is TGTGCCAGCAGTTTAGCCCCCGGGACAGGGGGGCGGGAGCAGTACTTC. This gives the protein CASSLAPGTGGREQYF.

The chain uses TRBV27 and TRBJ1-4; TRBD1 might be the D (5 bases). The germline V and J ends were trimmed by 0 bases and 2 bases, with 10 bases remaining between them. Germline lookup yields CDR1 MNHEY and CDR2 SMNVEV (reference sequence). The CDR3 runs to 16 residues. DNA of the CDR3: TGTGCCAGCAGTTTATCGGGGACGGTTACTAATGAAAAACTGTTTTTT. It translates to CASSLSGTVTNEKLFF.

This clonotype was recorded a few times. V usage is TRBV24-1 and J usage is TRBJ1-2; D may be TRBD1 (5 bases). Looked up from germline, CDR1 is KGHDR and CDR2 is SFDVKD. The CDR3 length is 14 residues. Trimming shortened V by 9 bases and J by 0 bases, and 13 bases separated the two germline ends. The CDR3 DNA reads TGTGCCACCTTGGTAATGACAGCTAACTATGGCTACACCTTC. Translation gives CATLVMTANYGYTF.

The genes are TRBV5-1 and TRBJ2-5, with 12 bases identical to TRBD2. This CDR3 comprises 13 residues. Germline V lookup: CDR1 SGHRS, CDR2 YFSETQ. V lost 6 bases, J lost 13 bases, and 10 bases stayed unmatched. CDR3 residues: CASNLGLAGYRYF. In DNA form, the CDR3 reads TGCGCCAGCAACCTAGGACTAGCGGGGTACCGGTACTTC.

This clonotype was seen at least ten times. V gene TRBV3-1 combines with J gene TRBJ1-5; the D is unclear. The CDR3 extends over 13 amino acids. V was clipped by 3 bases and J by 6 bases, with 9 bases between them. Germline loops: CDR1 LGHDT, CDR2 YNNKEL (reference sequence). The CDR3 is CASSHGFPQPQHF. The CDR3 DNA reads as TGTGCCAGCAGCCACGGTTTCCCTCAGCCCCAGCATTTT.

This chain joins TRBV5-6 and TRBJ2-3; a weak D match, TRBD2 (5 bases). This CDR3 has 15 amino acids. Germline values: CDR1 SGHDT, CDR2 YYEEEE. With 4 bases removed from V and 3 bases from J, the gap between germline ends came to 15 bases. The CDR3 spells CASSGGIKRTDTQYF. The CDR3 DNA follows: TGTGCCAGCAGCGGAGGAATAAAACGAACAGATACGCAGTATTTT.

The DNA of the CDR3 is TGTGCCAGCAGTGGGTGGCAGAAATCTAGCACAGATACGCAGTATTTT. It translates to CASSGWQKSSTDTQYF. The rearrangement links TRBV4-2 to TRBJ2-3; no definite D call. This CDR3 contains 16 residues. Between the trimmed V and J ends, which lost 6 bases and 0 bases, there was a span of 16 bases. Germline V gene lookup returns CDR1 LGHNA and CDR2 YNFKEQ.

This clonotype has more than one count but fewer than ten. The CDR3 here is CASSLSTGVPEAFF. The DNA for the CDR3 is TGTGCCAGCAGCTTATCTACAGGGGTGCCTGAAGCTTTCTTT. J is TRBJ1-1 and V is TRBV7-2, with 7 bases identical to TRBD1. CDR1 and CDR2 from the germline V gene are SGHTA and FQGNSA. The V and J ends lost 2 bases and 6 bases, in that order; junction bases with no gene match: 6. There are 14 residues in the CDR3.

This clonotype was recorded many times. V and J are TRBV7-6 and TRBJ2-7, with 9 bases lining up with TRBD1. There are 15 residues in the CDR3. CDR1 and CDR2 (germline): SGHVS, FNYEAQ. With 5 bases clipped from V and 5 bases from J, the junction kept 10 bases outside the gene matches. The CDR3 reads CASSPGRGQGHEQYF. CDR3 bases: TGTGCCAGCAGCCCCGGTAGGGGACAGGGCCACGAGCAGTACTTC. Full variable domain (outside the CDR3, taken from reference TRBV7-6 and TRBJ2-7): GAGVSQSPRYKVTKRGQDVALRCDPISGHVSLYWYRQALGQGPEFLTYFNYEAQQDKSGLPNDRFSAERPEGSISTLTIQRTEQRDSAMYRCASSPGRGQGHEQYFGPGTRLTVT.

V and J are TRBV13 and TRBJ2-7; 10 bases line up with TRBD2. With 4 bases clipped from V and 4 bases from J, the junction kept 10 bases outside the gene matches. CDR1 is PRHDT and CDR2 is FYEKMQ in the germline V gene (reference sequence). The CDR3 consists of 16 residues. CDR3 residues: CASSSKLAGLGYEQYF. In DNA, the CDR3 is TGTGCCAGCAGCTCTAAACTAGCGGGGCTAGGGTACGAGCAGTACTTC.

The chain recombines TRBV12-3 or TRBV12-4 with TRBJ1-5; 7 nucleotides agree with TRBD1. This CDR3 is built from 14 residues. Germline trimming cut 6 bases from V and 11 bases from J; bases unmatched to any gene: 13. CDR3 protein: CASSPDRVSATQHF. The CDR3 bases are TGTGCCAGCAGCCCCGACAGGGTATCTGCGACCCAGCATTTT.

The chain uses TRBV5-1 and TRBJ2-1; no definite D call. CDR1 is SGHRS, CDR2 YFSETQ, per germline. The CDR3 is 14 residues long. Trimming cost V 4 bases and J 7 bases, with 15 bases left between them. DNA for the CDR3: TGCGCCAGCAGCCCCGACCCTAGTTATAATGAGCAGTTCTTC. Protein sequence: CASSPDPSYNEQFF.

As DNA, the CDR3 is TGTGCCAGCAGCCAGTACATACGGGGCCGGAGAACCGGGGAGCTGTTTTTT. As protein: CASSQYIRGRRTGELFF. The chain recombines TRBV7-2 with TRBJ2-2, with D tentatively TRBD1 or TRBD2 (5 bases each). V dropped 5 bases and J dropped 5 bases, with 21 bases sitting between them. CDR1 and CDR2 from the germline V gene are SGHTA and FQGNSA. The CDR3 is 17 amino acids.

V is TRBV28 and J is TRBJ1-6; perhaps TRBD1 as D (5 bases). CDR3 length equals 16 residues. CDR1 and CDR2 (germline): MDHEN, SYDVKM. Trimming removed 3 bases at V and 1 base at J, with 10 bases between. The CDR3 coding sequence is TGTGCCAGCAGTTTCCCCCAGGGATCCTATAATTCACCCCTCCACTTT. It yields the protein CASSFPQGSYNSPLHF. Drawing the rest from reference TRBV28 and TRBJ1-6, the complete variable domain is DVKVTQSSRYLVKRTGEKVFLECVQDMDHENMFWYRQDPGLGLRLIYFSYDVKMKEKGDIPEGYSVSREKKERFSLILESASTNQTSMYLCASSFPQGSYNSPLHFGNGTRLTVT.

The chain employs TRBV18 and TRBJ2-7; 7 bases line up with TRBD1. V shed 3 bases, J shed 2 bases, and the junction held 7 bases outside the gene matches. This CDR3 is 15 amino acids long. CDR1 KGHSH and CDR2 LQKENI come from the germline V gene. CDR3 residues: CASSPQTGKAYEQYF. The CDR3 DNA follows: TGTGCCAGCTCACCGCAGACAGGGAAGGCCTACGAGCAGTACTTC.

The table lists this clonotype with a few counts. The chain links TRBV7-2 to TRBJ2-5; D remains ambiguous. The CDR3 has 12 amino acids. The V and J ends lost 0 bases and 9 bases respectively, with 8 bases between them. Germline V gene sequence: CDR1 SGHTA, CDR2 FQGNSA. The CDR3 region is CASSLALAPQYF. CDR3 DNA: TGTGCCAGCAGCTTAGCCTTGGCGCCCCAGTACTTC.

V and J are TRBV2 and TRBJ2-7; D gene unclear. Trimming cost V 2 bases and J 2 bases, with 10 bases left between them. From germline, CDR1 is SNHLY and CDR2 FYNNEI. The CDR3 sequence is 14 residues long. The CDR3 region is CASSERFLTYEQYF. For the CDR3, the DNA is TGTGCCAGCAGTGAACGATTCCTGACCTACGAGCAGTACTTC.

This sequence joins TRBV4-1 and TRBJ2-7; D gene unclear. Trimming took off 6 bases at V and 3 bases at J, with 12 bases between the two ends. The CDR3 runs 13 residues. Germline lookup yields CDR1 MGHRA and CDR2 YSYEKL. The CDR3 sequence: CASSKDRYYEQYF. The CDR3 region has the DNA TGCGCCAGCAGTAAGGACCGCTACTACGAGCAGTACTTC.

This clonotype was counted between two and nine times. This chain connects TRBV5-1 to TRBJ1-1, with 9 bases matching TRBD1. The CDR3 spans 14 residues. CDR1 and CDR2 (germline): SGHRS, YFSETQ. V trimming: 0 bases; J trimming: 11 bases; junction bases outside the gene matches: 8. The CDR3 region is CASSLAQQGARAFF. The CDR3 coding sequence is TGCGCCAGCAGCTTGGCCCAACAGGGGGCGAGGGCTTTCTTT.

In this sample, this clonotype turned up a few times. In DNA, the CDR3 is TGTGCCAGCAGTTTGTTTCAGTACAATGAGCAGTTCTTC. This encodes CASSLFQYNEQFF. The V gene is TRBV12-3 or TRBV12-4, the J gene TRBJ2-1; D gene ambiguous. V was clipped by 3 bases and J by 4 bases, with 7 bases between them. This CDR3 region has 13 residues.

In nucleotides, the CDR3 is TGCAGTGCTAGATCCGGGACAGGGGGCCTAAATGAAAAACTGTTTTTT. This codes for CSARSGTGGLNEKLFF. V is TRBV20-1 and J is TRBJ1-4, with 12 bases aligning to TRBD1. This CDR3 contains 16 residues. The V segment lost 2 bases and the J segment 5 bases; nucleotides outside the gene matches: 6. CDR1 DFQATT and CDR2 SNEGSKA come from the germline V gene (reference sequence).

This clonotype was recorded many times. This chain connects TRBV10-3 to TRBJ2-7, with D possibly being TRBD2 (5 bases). The CDR3 consists of 15 residues. CDR1 is ENHRY and CDR2 is SYGVKD in the germline V gene. Trimming took off 5 bases at V and 6 bases at J, with 20 bases between the two ends. This CDR3 reads CAISTDGKRIGEQYF. The CDR3 DNA reads as TGTGCCATCAGTACCGACGGGAAGAGGATAGGCGAGCAGTACTTC.

This chain links TRBV5-1 with TRBJ1-1, with D possibly being TRBD1 (6 bases). CDR3 length: 14 amino acids. Looked up from germline, CDR1 is SGHRS and CDR2 is YFSETQ. The V gene lost 2 bases and the J gene lost 4 bases, with 12 bases spanning the gap. The CDR3 protein is CASSLAGDRTEAFF. The CDR3 bases are TGCGCCAGCAGCTTAGCAGGGGACCGCACTGAAGCTTTCTTT. The whole variable domain, filled in from reference TRBV5-1 and TRBJ1-1, reads KAGVTQTPRYLIKTRGQQVTLSCSPISGHRSVSWYQQTPGQGLQFLFEYFSETQRNKGNFPGRFSGRQFSNSRSEMNVSTLELGDSALYLCASSLAGDRTEAFFGQGTRLTVV.